The 22 T cell receptor beta chains given below trace back to one sample, sequenced in a study of response to subunit inactivated influenza vaccine. TCRdb independently ran MiXCR on the RT-PCR reads; one entry per CDR3 protein. Of around 750,000 distinct CDR3 sequences listed, approximately 22% are singletons. Source: PBMCs from blood, taken 5 to 6 days after vaccination. The receptor source for this set is a man aged 50 or older who received an inactivated influenza vaccine.

This sequence joins TRBV5-1 and TRBJ2-7; 8 nucleotides line up with TRBD1. V trimming: 2 bases; J trimming: 2 bases; junction bases outside the gene matches: 6. There are 15 residues in the CDR3. Germline lookup yields CDR1 SGHRS and CDR2 YFSETQ. The chain's CDR3 is CASSFRGQDPYEQYF. CDR3 DNA: TGCGCCAGCAGCTTCCGGGGACAGGACCCCTACGAGCAGTACTTC.

DNA for the CDR3: TGTGCCAGCACGGATAGCTCCTACGAGCAGTACTTC. Its protein is CASTDSSYEQYF. This chain connects TRBV12-3 or TRBV12-4 to TRBJ2-7, with no clear D. The CDR3 spans 12 residues. The V and J ends lost 7 bases and 0 bases respectively, with 7 bases between them.

This chain links TRBV30 with TRBJ2-7; the D gene is possibly TRBD1 (6 bases). The germline V and J ends were trimmed by 0 bases and 2 bases, with 20 bases remaining between them. Per germline, CDR1 GTSNPN and CDR2 SVGIG (reference sequence). The CDR3 is 17 amino acids. CDR3 sequence (DNA): TGTGCCTGGAGTGTAGACAGGTTCGGAAGGTTTACCTACGAGCAGTACTTC. Translated: CAWSVDRFGRFTYEQYF.

This chain uses TRBV27 with TRBJ2-7; 14 bases are a match to TRBD2. In germline, CDR1 is MNHEY, CDR2 SMNVEV (reference sequence). Losses at the gene ends were 3 bases for V and 5 bases for J; bases not matched to a gene: 9. The CDR3 extends over 17 amino acids. The CDR3 loop is CASSLGTSGSKIDEQYF. The CDR3 DNA reads as TGTGCCAGCAGTTTGGGGACTAGCGGGAGTAAAATCGACGAGCAGTACTTC.

This clonotype showed up just a few times. V gene TRBV11-2 combines with J gene TRBJ1-5; the D is unclear. CDR3 length: 21 amino acids. Germline CDR1 and CDR2: SGHAT and FQNNGV. The ends were cut back, 5 bases at V and 0 bases at J, with 29 bases in the middle. The CDR3 loop reads CASSPPGGFRRGFDSNQPQHF. CDR3 DNA sequence: TGTGCCAGCAGCCCCCCGGGTGGATTTCGGCGGGGATTTGATAGCAATCAGCCCCAGCATTTT.

The rearrangement uses TRBV5-1 and TRBJ2-3, with D maybe TRBD2 (5 bases). The CDR3 length is 15 residues. Germline loops: CDR1 SGHRS, CDR2 YFSETQ. V shed 0 bases and J shed 6 bases, with 14 bases lying between them. The DNA for the CDR3 is TGCGCCAGCAGCTTGGGAGGGAACCCTGTGGATACGCAGTATTTT. Translated: CASSLGGNPVDTQYF.

The CDR3 region has the DNA TGCGCCAGCAGCTTGAGTTTAGGACTAGTGGGAAGGAGCTCCTACAATGAGCAGTTCTTC. This sequence encodes CASSLSLGLVGRSSYNEQFF. The V and J genes are TRBV5-1 and TRBJ2-1, with TRBD2 matching 7 bases. The trim removed 1 base at V and 0 bases at J, leaving 16 bases unmatched. This CDR3 contains 20 residues. Per germline, CDR1 SGHRS and CDR2 YFSETQ.

This clonotype occurred a few times. The chain combines TRBV12-3 or TRBV12-4 with TRBJ2-1; 13 positions match TRBD2. The CDR3 consists of 15 residues. With 7 bases clipped from V and 9 bases from J, the junction kept 9 bases outside the gene matches. DNA for the CDR3: TGTGCCAGCACCCCAGGACTAGCGGGAGCTAGTGAGCAGTTCTTC. It is translated as CASTPGLAGASEQFF.

This clonotype was picked up a small number of times. The chain is built from TRBV28 and TRBJ1-1; D is uncertain. CDR3 size: 12 residues. Trimming cost V 1 base and J 4 bases, with 4 bases left between them. From germline, CDR1 is MDHEN and CDR2 SYDVKM. CDR3 amino acids: CASSLYGTEAFF. Written as DNA, the CDR3 is TGTGCCAGCAGTTTATACGGCACTGAAGCTTTCTTT.

This clonotype was picked up a small number of times. The chain carries TRBV20-1 and TRBJ1-5, with D perhaps matching TRBD1 (6 bases). In germline, CDR1 is DFQATT, CDR2 SNEGSKA (reference sequence). Trimming took 5 bases from V and 3 from J, leaving 11 bases between them. The CDR3 covers 13 residues. CDR3 loop: CSAQGTPNQPQHF. For the CDR3, the DNA is TGCAGTGCTCAAGGGACACCCAATCAGCCCCAGCATTTT.

The chain combines TRBV11-2 with TRBJ2-5, with D maybe TRBD2 (5 bases). The CDR3 sequence is 15 residues long. CDR1 and CDR2 from the germline V gene are SGHAT and FQNNGV. Trimming left V 4 bases short and J 5 bases short, with 17 bases between. In DNA, the CDR3 is TGTGCCAGCAGCTCCTCAGAGGGCGACTGGGAGACCCAGTACTTC. Residues: CASSSSEGDWETQYF.

V is TRBV5-1 and J is TRBJ2-1; D ambiguous. CDR3 size: 12 residues. In germline, CDR1 is SGHRS, CDR2 YFSETQ. Trimming left V 0 bases short and J 10 bases short, with 8 bases between. The CDR3 is CASSLARVEQFF. Here the CDR3 DNA reads TGCGCCAGCAGCTTGGCCCGGGTGGAGCAGTTCTTC.

This clonotype appeared a few times. This sequence joins TRBV7-9 and TRBJ2-3, with D possibly TRBD2 on 5 matching bases. V was cut by 4 bases and J by 0 bases, with 14 bases left in between. This CDR3 region has 16 residues. The V gene's germline CDR1 is SEHNR and CDR2 FQNEAQ (reference sequence). Written as DNA, the CDR3 is TGTGCCAGCAGCTCCCCCGTCCGGGGAAGCACAGATACGCAGTATTTT. Protein product: CASSSPVRGSTDTQYF.

The sample holds a few counts of this clonotype. J is TRBJ2-7 and V is TRBV15; D ambiguous. Trimming cost V 1 base and J 6 bases, with 13 bases left between them. CDR3 length: 14 amino acids. CDR1 and CDR2 from the germline V gene are LNHNV and YYDKDF (reference sequence). CDR3 amino acids: CATSRVPLVAEQYF. As DNA, the CDR3 is TGTGCCACCAGCAGAGTCCCGTTAGTTGCCGAGCAGTACTTC.

The chain links TRBV4-3 to TRBJ2-3; TRBD2 might be the D (5 bases). Germline CDR1 LGHNA, CDR2 YSLEER. Trimming took 4 bases from V and 4 from J, leaving 15 bases between them. The CDR3 loop spans 15 amino acids. The CDR3, as DNA: TGCGCCAGCAGCCGCCAATCGGAGAGGGCAGATACGCAGTATTTT. This codes for CASSRQSERADTQYF.

This clonotype came up a few times. V usage is TRBV6-2 or TRBV6-3 and J usage is TRBJ2-1; no firm D call. V lost 8 bases and J lost 10, with 21 bases in between. Germline V gene data show CDR1 as MNHEY and CDR2 as SVGEGT. The CDR3 runs to 14 residues. The CDR3 bases are TGTGCCAGCGGTGACCCCCCGACTCCATCGGAGCAGTTCTTC. Protein sequence: CASGDPPTPSEQFF.

This chain links TRBV4-1 with TRBJ2-2, with a weak D call TRBD1 (6 bases). Deletions cut 7 bases from V and 3 bases from J, with 24 bases between. Germline CDR1 reads MGHRA; CDR2 reads YSYEKL. This CDR3 comprises 18 residues. CDR3 sequence reads: CASNVGPGQRRDTGELFF. Written as DNA, the CDR3 is TGCGCCAGCAACGTGGGCCCCGGACAGCGAAGGGACACCGGGGAGCTGTTTTTT.

This clonotype showed up just a few times. This chain's CDR3 is CASSVTGEYEQYF. The CDR3 nucleotides read TGTGCCAGCAGCGTGACAGGGGAATACGAGCAGTACTTC. The chain couples TRBV5-5 to TRBJ2-7; TRBD1 matches at 8 bases. V lost 4 bases to trimming and J lost 4 bases; unmatched junction nucleotides: 4. Germline CDR1 and CDR2: SGHKS and YYEKEE (reference sequence). The CDR3 length is 13 residues.

The chain uses TRBV2 and TRBJ1-5; 9 nucleotides line up with TRBD1. Germline V gives CDR1 SNHLY, CDR2 FYNNEI. Trimming took 6 bases from V and 5 from J; bases not matched to a gene: 14. The CDR3 has 17 amino acids. The CDR3 nucleotides are TGTGCCAGCAGAGCATTCTCCGGGACAGGGTACCATCAGCCCCAGCATTTT. This codes for CASRAFSGTGYHQPQHF.

The chain carries TRBV20-1 and TRBJ1-2; no firm D call. Looked up from germline, CDR1 is DFQATT and CDR2 is SNEGSKA (reference sequence). The CDR3 contains 12 residues. The V end lost 6 bases, the J end lost 0 bases, and 8 bases lay between the germline ends. CDR3 in DNA: TGCAGTGCGTCGTTAGCTAACTATGGCTACACCTTC. It encodes CSASLANYGYTF.

The gene calls are TRBV12-3 or TRBV12-4 and TRBJ2-1; 15 bases match TRBD2. The CDR3 sequence is 15 residues long. The ends lost 11 bases at V and 13 bases at J; junction bases unmatched: 15. The CDR3 DNA reads TGTGCCTCCACTAGGACTAGCGGGAGGGCCATTTACCAGTTCTTC. This gives the protein CASTRTSGRAIYQFF.

The chain combines TRBV12-3 or TRBV12-4 with TRBJ2-7; the match to TRBD1 covers 7 bases. V dropped 4 bases and J dropped 3; count of bases not matched to a gene: 12. The CDR3 has 16 residues. The CDR3 here is CASSWEFGQANYEQYF. The DNA for the CDR3 is TGTGCCAGCAGTTGGGAATTTGGACAGGCCAACTACGAGCAGTACTTC.